A selection of T cell receptor beta chains follows, all from one sample in a study of shared clonotypes between healthy human individuals. Here immunoSEQ multiplex PCR was the method, and the copy in TCRdb shows in-frame clones only, minus some. The table includes a few million clones, over 90% detected once. Sequencing was performed on naive CD4+ T cells from PBMCs. The receptors were sampled from a young man in good health. Some clones in this sample may be carry-over from other donors' samples. The CDR3 runs from the conserved cysteine through the conserved F or W. The D gene is left open where the match is weak. Clone size, where shown, is once, few, many, or a class for clones that have expanded.

clone size	D gene	V gene	J gene	CDR3 DNA	CDR3 protein
few	TRBD2	TRBV10-3	TRBJ2-5	TGTGCCATCAGTGGCCAACTAGCGGGACCAGAGACCCAGTACTTC	CAISGQLAGPETQYF
-	-	TRBV7-9	TRBJ2-2	TGTGCCAGCAGCACGAACACCGGGGAGCTGTTTTTT	CASSTNTGELFF
-	-	TRBV28	TRBJ1-4	TGTGCCAGCAGTCCGCTCCCTGATTGGGTGGCTAATGAAAAACTGTTTTTT	CASSPLPDWVANEKLFF
-	-	TRBV7-9	TRBJ1-2	TGTGCCAGCAGCCGTACAGCCTATGGCTACACCTTC	CASSRTAYGYTF
-	-	TRBV12-5	TRBJ2-3	TGTGCTAGTGGTTTGGCGAGGACACAGGGGAGGGCAGATACGCAGTATTTT	CASGLARTQGRADTQYF
-	TRBD2	TRBV7-9	TRBJ2-6	TGTGCCAGCAGACCACCCCTAGCGGGAGGTAACTCTGGGGCCAACGTCCTGACTTTC	CASRPPLAGGNSGANVLTF
-	TRBD2	TRBV5-4	TRBJ2-7	TGTGCCAGCAGCCAAGATGTAGCGGGAGGGAACTACGAGCAGTACTTC	CASSQDVAGGNYEQYF
-	-	TRBV28	TRBJ1-1	TGTGCCAGCCCCACAGGAGGGGACTGGGAGAACACTGAAGCTTTCTTT	CASPTGGDWENTEAFF
-	-	TRBV7-2	TRBJ1-2	TGTGCCAGCAGCTTAGAGTCTGGCGGGTGGTACACCTTC	CASSLESGGWYTF
-	TRBD2	TRBV25-1	TRBJ2-1	TGTGCCAGCAGTGACCAGACTAGCGGGGGGTGGCGGCAGTTCTTC	CASSDQTSGGWRQFF
-	-	TRBV5-1	TRBJ1-1	TGCGCCAGCAGCCAAAGGACGGAGAACACTGAAGCTTTCTTT	CASSQRTENTEAFF
-	TRBD2	TRBV6-5	TRBJ2-7	TGTGCCAGCAGTTACTCTGCGACTAGCGGGCTCATCGAGCAGTACTTC	CASSYSATSGLIEQYF
-	-	TRBV5-6	TRBJ1-1	TGTGCCAGCACCCAGTCCAGGGCCGACACTGAAGCTTTCTTT	CASTQSRADTEAFF
-	TRBD1	TRBV7-3	TRBJ2-2	TGTGCCAGCAGCTTAAAGGGGACAGACACCGGGGAGCTGTTTTTT	CASSLKGTDTGELFF
-	-	TRBV6-1	TRBJ1-3	TGTGCCAGCAGTGCAGGGGTCGGAAACACCATATATTTT	CASSAGVGNTIYF
-	-	TRBV28	TRBJ1-2	TGTGCCAGCAGTTTAGTAGCTCAGGGATTAACCGCTGGCTACACCTTC	CASSLVAQGLTAGYTF
-	TRBD2	TRBV18	TRBJ2-5	TGTGCCAGCTCGGGACTAGCGGGAAACCAAGAGACCCAGTACTTC	CASSGLAGNQETQYF
-	-	TRBV5-6	TRBJ2-3	TGTGCCAGCAGCTTGGCATCTGGGAAAAGCACAGATACGCAGTATTTT	CASSLASGKSTDTQYF
-	-	TRBV6-5	TRBJ1-1	TGTGCCAGCAGTTACTCGAGGACAACGAACACTGAAGCTTTCTTT	CASSYSRTTNTEAFF
-	-	TRBV27	TRBJ1-1	TGTGCCAGCAGTTTGGCGCGGGGGAGGGTTGCTGAAGCTTTCTTT	CASSLARGRVAEAFF
-	TRBD2	TRBV11-2	TRBJ2-5	TGTGCCAGCAGCCCGCGGACTAGGCGAGAGACCCAGTACTTC	CASSPRTRRETQYF
-	TRBD2	TRBV2	TRBJ2-1	TGTGCCAGCAGCAGGACTAGCGTTTTCTACAATGAGCAGTTCTTC	CASSRTSVFYNEQFF
-	-	TRBV2	TRBJ2-2	TGTGCCAGCAGCGAAACGGGACGGAACACCGGGGAGCTGTTTTTT	CASSETGRNTGELFF
-	TRBD2	TRBV5-4	TRBJ2-2	TGTGCCAGCAGCCGGACTAGCGGGCTTTTCACCGGGGAGCTGTTTTTT	CASSRTSGLFTGELFF
-	TRBD1	TRBV9	TRBJ2-2	TGTGCCAGCAGCGCCCCTCCCGGGACAGGGGGCAGGGACACCGGGGAGCTGTTTTTT	CASSAPPGTGGRDTGELFF
few	TRBD1	TRBV28	TRBJ2-7	TGTGCCAGCCGGGACAGGGGATCCTACGAGCAGTACTTC	CASRDRGSYEQYF
-	TRBD2	TRBV7-2	TRBJ2-1	TGTGCCAGCAGCTTCTCTAGCGGGAGTTGGGATGAGCAGTTCTTC	CASSFSSGSWDEQFF
-	TRBD2	TRBV9	TRBJ2-3	TGTGCCAGCAGCGTGGGGACTAGCGGGGCTGGGGATACGCAGTATTTT	CASSVGTSGAGDTQYF
-	-	TRBV5-1	TRBJ2-1	TGCGCCAGCAGCTTGGTCGTGGACAATGAGCAGTTCTTC	CASSLVVDNEQFF
-	-	TRBV6-5	TRBJ1-1	TGTGCCAGCAGTTACCTCGAGGCAGGCGAAGCTTTCTTT	CASSYLEAGEAFF
-	TRBD2	TRBV28	TRBJ2-1	TGTGCCAGCAGTCCCGAGACTAGCGGGAGGAGAAATGAGCAGTTCTTC	CASSPETSGRRNEQFF
-	-	TRBV30	TRBJ2-7	TGTGCCTGGAGTGCCGCCTTCGAGCAGTACTTC	CAWSAAFEQYF
-	TRBD2	TRBV19	TRBJ2-1	TGTGCCAGTAGTATAAGAGGCGGGAGAAATGAGCAGTTCTTC	CASSIRGGRNEQFF
-	TRBD2	TRBV7-8	TRBJ2-5	TGTGCCAGCAGCCTGGGACTAGAAAGCCGGGGCTCCACAGAGACCCAGTACTTC	CASSLGLESRGSTETQYF
-	TRBD2	TRBV10-2	TRBJ2-1	TGCGCCAGCAGTGAGTCGAGGACTAGCGGAATCCGTGAGCAGTTCTTC	CASSESRTSGIREQFF
-	-	TRBV11-3	TRBJ1-4	TGTGCCAGCAGTCACCATCTGACAGCACAAACCGCAACTAATGAAAAACTGTTTTTT	CASSHHLTAQTATNEKLFF
-	-	TRBV2	TRBJ2-1	TGTGCCAGCACCGAAGGACCCGGACGGGACAATGAGCAGTTCTTC	CASTEGPGRDNEQFF
-	TRBD1	TRBV7-9	TRBJ1-2	TGTGCCAGCAGCGGCGGACAGGTCGAAAATGGCTACACCTTC	CASSGGQVENGYTF
once	-	TRBV28	TRBJ1-2	TGTGCCACCAACCTTTTCGGTGGCTACACCTTC	CATNLFGGYTF
-	TRBD2	TRBV29-1	TRBJ2-1	TGCAGCGTTCTGGGACTAGCGGGAGCCAATGAGCAGTTCTTC	CSVLGLAGANEQFF
-	-	TRBV6-1	TRBJ1-5	TGTGCCAGCAGTGAAGGGGCGGCGCAGCCCCAGCATTTT	CASSEGAAQPQHF
-	TRBD2	TRBV11-3	TRBJ2-3	TGTGCCAGCAGCCCCGTACTAGCGGGAGCGATGACAGACACGCAGTATTTT	CASSPVLAGAMTDTQYF
-	-	TRBV27	TRBJ1-2	TGTGCCAGCAAATGGAGGCGGCCCGGGGGCTATGGCTACACCTTC	CASKWRRPGGYGYTF
-	-	TRBV7-2	TRBJ2-2	TGTGCCAGCAGCTTATTTCGGGGCACCGGGGAGCTGTTTTTT	CASSLFRGTGELFF
few	-	TRBV11-2	TRBJ1-4	TGTGCCAGCAGCTCCGGAGGGTCTGACCTGTTTTTT	CASSSGGSDLFF
-	-	TRBV14	TRBJ2-5	TGTGCCAGCAGCCAAGATGCTTTCGTCCCCTCCCAGTACTTC	CASSQDAFVPSQYF
-	-	TRBV7-6	TRBJ2-6	TGTGCCAGCAGCCAAACCCCGCCTGGTGGGGCCAACGTCCTGACTTTC	CASSQTPPGGANVLTF
-	TRBD2	TRBV7-7	TRBJ2-5	TGTGCCAGCAGTTCGGGGGGGTACCAAGAGACCCAGTACTTC	CASSSGGYQETQYF
-	-	TRBV5-1	TRBJ2-3	TGCGCCAGCAGCCCGATGACAGGAGGCACAGATACGCAGTATTTT	CASSPMTGGTDTQYF
-	TRBD2	TRBV2	TRBJ2-7	TGTGCCAGTGGGGGCGGGGGGACCTCCTACGAGCAGTACTTC	CASGGGGTSYEQYF
-	TRBD1	TRBV2	TRBJ1-5	TGTGCCAGCAACCAGCAGGGGGGGAATCAGCCCCAGCATTTT	CASNQQGGNQPQHF
-	-	TRBV2	TRBJ2-4	TGTGCCAGCAGTGATGGGGGGCTGGGCATTCAGTACTTC	CASSDGGLGIQYF
-	TRBD1	TRBV2	TRBJ1-5	TGTGCCAGCAGTGATAACAGGGGTAATCAGCCCCAGCATTTT	CASSDNRGNQPQHF
once	TRBD2	TRBV28	TRBJ2-7	TGTGCCAGCAGTGGAAGGGGACTAGCGGGAGCCTACGAGCAGTACTTC	CASSGRGLAGAYEQYF